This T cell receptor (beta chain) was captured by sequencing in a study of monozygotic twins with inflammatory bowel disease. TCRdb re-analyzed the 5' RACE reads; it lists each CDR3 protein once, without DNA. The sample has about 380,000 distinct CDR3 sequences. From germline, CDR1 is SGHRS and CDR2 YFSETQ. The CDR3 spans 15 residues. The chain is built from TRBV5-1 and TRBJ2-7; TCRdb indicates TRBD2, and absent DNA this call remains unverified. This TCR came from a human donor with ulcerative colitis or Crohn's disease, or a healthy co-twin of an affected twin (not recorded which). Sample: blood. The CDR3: CARSDGRGRSYEQYF.